The 28 T cell receptor beta chains presented below share a single source sample, sequenced in a study of T-cell reconstitution after alpha-beta-depleted transplantation in children. For TCRbeta, the library was prepared with unique molecular identifiers. TCRdb re-derived calls from the PCR reads in MiXCR, one entry per CDR3 protein. Altogether roughly 200,000 distinct CDR3 sequences are present, roughly 9.1% being singletons, with the ten largest covering roughly 36%. Sequences were derived from PBMCs, mostly from graft donor cells, sampled 360 days after TCRalphabeta/CD19-depleted stem cell transplant. The receptors derive from a male patient aged 2-15 years who had a stem cell transplant for acute myeloid leukemia, so the T cells may come from the graft donor.

This clonotype was picked up a small number of times. The chain combines TRBV6-6 with TRBJ2-7; D perhaps matches TRBD1 (6 bases). Deletions cut 2 bases from V and 4 bases from J, with 9 bases between. CDR1 and CDR2 (germline): MNHNY, SVGAGI (reference sequence). The CDR3 consists of 13 residues. CDR3 amino acids: CASSYGRGYEQYF. Written as DNA, the CDR3 is TGTGCCAGCAGTTACGGCAGGGGTTACGAGCAGTACTTC.

In DNA, the CDR3 is TGCAGTGCTAGGGAGTTCAGGGACCCCTACGAGCAGTACGTC. As protein: CSAREFRDPYEQYV. The chain uses TRBV20-1 and TRBJ2-7, with D perhaps given as TRBD1 or TRBD2 (5 bases each). V gave up 3 bases and J gave up 2 bases, with 14 bases separating them. The CDR3 has 14 residues. CDR1 DFQATT and CDR2 SNEGSKA come from the germline V gene (reference sequence).

This clonotype was picked up many times. V is TRBV5-1 and J is TRBJ2-3, with 7 positions matching TRBD1. Germline V gene data show CDR1 as SGHRS and CDR2 as YFSETQ. The CDR3 runs to 15 residues. The junction had 5 bases not matched to a gene; V was cut back by 4 bases and J by 0 bases. The CDR3 region is CASSRQGGSTDTQYF. The CDR3 coding sequence is TGCGCCAGCAGCCGACAGGGTGGTAGCACAGATACGCAGTATTTT.

This clonotype was observed a few times. This sequence joins TRBV20-1 and TRBJ2-3, with D possibly being TRBD1 (5 bases). Germline V gene data show CDR1 as DFQATT and CDR2 as SNEGSKA (reference sequence). The CDR3 runs to 13 residues. Trimming removed 4 bases at V and 2 bases at J, with 10 bases between. CDR3 amino acids: CSAIPGPTDTQYF. CDR3 DNA sequence: TGCAGTGCTATCCCAGGGCCCACAGATACGCAGTATTTT.

This clonotype showed up many times. The CDR3 nucleotides read TGCGCCAGCAAACCGGGGGACCCCGAATCCTACAATGAGCAGTTCTTC. Amino acids: CASKPGDPESYNEQFF. The chain uses TRBV5-1 and TRBJ2-1; TRBD2 is a possible D gene (6 bases). The V end lost 6 bases, the J end lost 1 base, and 17 bases lay between the germline ends. Germline V gene data show CDR1 as SGHRS and CDR2 as YFSETQ. The CDR3 is 16 residues long. Supplemented by reference TRBV5-1 and TRBJ2-1, the full variable domain reads KAGVTQTPRYLIKTRGQQVTLSCSPISGHRSVSWYQQTPGQGLQFLFEYFSETQRNKGNFPGRFSGRQFSNSRSEMNVSTLELGDSALYLCASKPGDPESYNEQFFGPGTRLTVL.

The chain has TRBV20-1 and TRBJ2-1; 11 nucleotides line up with TRBD2. The ends lost 2 bases at V and 4 bases at J; junction bases unmatched: 4. CDR1 is DFQATT, CDR2 SNEGSKA, per germline (reference sequence). This CDR3 contains 15 residues. In DNA, the CDR3 is TGCAGTGCTAGAAAAATAGCGGGAGGGTACAATGAGCAGTTCTTC. This gives the protein CSARKIAGGYNEQFF.

This clonotype was detected a few times. The chain uses TRBV5-1 and TRBJ2-5; D remains unclear. In germline, CDR1 is SGHRS, CDR2 YFSETQ. The CDR3 totals 14 residues. V shed 1 base and J shed 3 bases, with 10 bases lying between them. CDR3 sequence reads: CASSLYDRKETQYF. CDR3 nucleotides: TGCGCCAGCAGCTTGTATGACCGGAAAGAGACCCAGTACTTC.

This clonotype was detected many times. The chain employs TRBV6-5 and TRBJ2-2, with 8 bases aligning to TRBD1. The CDR3 spans 17 residues. Germline V CDR1 and CDR2: MNHEY, SVGAGI. V lost 2 bases to trimming and J lost 5 bases; unmatched junction nucleotides: 10. The CDR3 DNA is TGTGCCAGCAGTTACCGGGACAGGACCTTGGGTACCGGGGAGCTGTTTTTT. Translation: CASSYRDRTLGTGELFF.

In this sample, this clonotype turned up a few times. The chain recombines TRBV7-9 with TRBJ1-1, with a tentative D call TRBD1 (5 bases). CDR3 size: 12 residues. Germline V lookup: CDR1 SEHNR, CDR2 FQNEAQ (reference sequence). Trimming shortened V by 5 bases and J by 7 bases, and 11 bases separated the two germline ends. The CDR3 protein is CASSPRGVEAFF. The CDR3 DNA sequence: TGTGCCAGCAGCCCCCGAGGGGTTGAAGCTTTCTTT.

This clonotype has ten or more counts. V usage is TRBV4-3 and J usage is TRBJ2-6; 9 bases align to TRBD1. Per germline, CDR1 LGHNA and CDR2 YSLEER. The length of the CDR3 is 17 residues. J was trimmed by 5 bases and V by 3 bases; bases with no gene match: 8. The CDR3: CASSQLQGARRANVLTF. In DNA form, the CDR3 reads TGCGCCAGCAGCCAGCTACAGGGGGCCCGGAGGGCCAACGTCCTGACTTTC.

Only a few counts were recorded for this clonotype. The chain combines TRBV12-3 or TRBV12-4 with TRBJ2-5; the match to TRBD1 covers 8 bases. V shed 5 bases and J 3 bases; nucleotides not matched to a gene: 5. The CDR3 sequence is 14 residues long. The CDR3 DNA reads TGTGCCAGCAGTACCGGGACAGGAAAAGAGACCCAGTACTTC. Residues: CASSTGTGKETQYF.

The rearrangement joins TRBV5-1 to TRBJ1-1, with D perhaps TRBD1 (5 bases). Trimming removed 4 bases at V and 4 bases at J, with 14 bases between. CDR3 length: 14 residues. CDR1 SGHRS and CDR2 YFSETQ come from the germline V gene. The CDR3 loop is CASSTGLGGTEAFF. DNA for the CDR3: TGCGCCAGCAGCACGGGACTTGGAGGCACTGAAGCTTTCTTT.

This clonotype occurred many times. The genes are TRBV15 and TRBJ2-3; 8 bases agree with TRBD1. The length of the CDR3 is 17 residues. Germline V gene sequence: CDR1 LNHNV, CDR2 YYDKDF (reference sequence). Germline trimming cut 2 bases from V and 1 base from J; bases unmatched to any gene: 8. This CDR3 is CATSRITGGLRTDTQYF. The CDR3 region has the DNA TGTGCCACCAGCAGAATAACAGGGGGTCTTCGCACAGATACGCAGTATTTT.

The chain combines TRBV20-1 with TRBJ2-4; 8 bases fit TRBD1. The V and J ends lost 6 bases and 7 bases, in that order; junction bases with no gene match: 14. This CDR3 comprises 15 residues. CDR1 DFQATT and CDR2 SNEGSKA come from the germline V gene (reference sequence). The CDR3 is CSATTMTGEGNIQYF. The CDR3 region has the DNA TGCAGTGCCACGACTATGACAGGGGAAGGGAACATTCAGTACTTC.

This clonotype was recorded a few times. The chain joins TRBV11-1 to TRBJ2-5; D perhaps matches TRBD2 (5 bases). The CDR3 consists of 13 residues. Trimming took 0 bases from V and 4 from J, leaving 6 bases between them. The germline V gene has CDR1 SGHAT and CDR2 FQDESV (reference sequence). CDR3 in DNA: TGTGCCAGCAGCTTAGCCCTAGCAGAGACCCAGTACTTC. It is translated as CASSLALAETQYF.

In its sample, this clonotype was seen many times. V usage is TRBV9 and J usage is TRBJ1-1, with D tentatively TRBD1 (6 bases). V was pared by 3 bases and J by 6 bases, with 27 bases between. This CDR3 has 18 residues. CDR1 is SGDLS, CDR2 YYNGEE, per germline. CDR3 sequence reads: CASSEGVNRGKGKAEAFF. CDR3 in DNA: TGTGCCAGCAGCGAGGGGGTTAATCGGGGCAAGGGCAAGGCTGAAGCTTTCTTT.

The rearrangement links TRBV18 to TRBJ2-2, with D perhaps being TRBD1 or TRBD2 (5 bases each). CDR3 length: 17 residues. CDR1 is KGHSH and CDR2 is LQKENI in the germline V gene. V lost 3 bases to trimming and J lost 1 base, with 15 bases between them. Written as DNA, the CDR3 is TGTGCCAGCTCACCGATATCCGGGACCATGAACACCGGGGAGCTGTTTTTT. The encoded protein is CASSPISGTMNTGELFF.

The rearrangement links TRBV7-3 to TRBJ2-5; 9 bases are shared with TRBD1. CDR3 length equals 15 residues. Germline trimming cut 5 bases from V and 4 bases from J; bases unmatched to any gene: 8. Germline loops: CDR1 SGHTA, CDR2 FQGTGA. CDR3 bases: TGTGCCAGCAGCCTTGGACAGGGGAGAGGAGAGACCCAGTACTTC. It yields the protein CASSLGQGRGETQYF.

This chain links TRBV29-1 with TRBJ1-2; a possible D gene is TRBD1 (5 bases). Germline lookup yields CDR1 SQVTM and CDR2 ANQGSEA. Between the trimmed V and J ends, which lost 4 bases and 8 bases, there was a span of 17 bases. The length of the CDR3 is 13 residues. This CDR3 reads CSVASGKGRGYTF. In DNA, the CDR3 is TGCAGCGTTGCATCAGGGAAGGGGAGGGGCTACACCTTC.

This clonotype was detected many times. DNA of the CDR3: TGTGCCAGCAGCTTGTTGCGTGAGCAGTTCTTC. It translates to CASSLLREQFF. V is TRBV5-6 and J is TRBJ2-1, with D unresolved. Per the germline V gene, CDR1 is SGHDT and CDR2 is YYEEEE. The ends were cut back, 1 base at V and 9 bases at J, with 5 bases in the middle. This CDR3 is 11 amino acids long.

This clonotype was counted many times. The rearrangement links TRBV15 to TRBJ2-1, with D possibly TRBD2 on 5 matching bases. Per germline, CDR1 LNHNV and CDR2 YYDKDF (reference sequence). The CDR3 has 13 amino acids. Trimming took 9 bases from V and 3 from J, leaving 12 bases between them. Here the CDR3 DNA reads TGTGCCACTAATACCGGGAACTACAATGAGCAGTTCTTC. Protein product: CATNTGNYNEQFF. Based on the CDR3 plus reference TRBV15 and TRBJ2-1, the full variable domain is DAMVIQNPRYQVTQFGKPVTLSCSQTLNHNVMYWYQQKSSQAPKLLFHYYDKDFNNEADTPDNFQSRRPNTSFCFLDIRSPGLGDTAMYLCATNTGNYNEQFFGPGTRLTVL.

This clonotype was counted ten times or more. J is TRBJ2-5 and V is TRBV12-3 or TRBV12-4; D unresolved. Trimming shortened V by 7 bases and J by 2 bases, and 11 bases separated the two germline ends. The CDR3 spans 13 residues. CDR3 amino acids: CASTYLGQETQYF. The CDR3 DNA sequence: TGTGCCAGCACCTATCTAGGACAAGAGACCCAGTACTTC.

This clonotype was picked up a small number of times. The chain uses TRBV2 and TRBJ2-7; TRBD1 matches at 10 bases. With V trimmed by 6 bases and J by 2 bases, 13 bases remained unmatched. CDR1 SNHLY and CDR2 FYNNEI come from the germline V gene. CDR3 length: 17 amino acids. The CDR3 protein is CASSVEGQGFTTYEQYF. In DNA form, the CDR3 reads TGTGCCAGCAGCGTCGAGGGACAGGGGTTTACCACCTACGAGCAGTACTTC.

This clonotype was detected a few times. Written as DNA, the CDR3 is TGCGCCAGCAGCCAAGACGGCGAAAATCAGCCCCAGCATTTT. It specifies CASSQDGENQPQHF. This chain joins TRBV4-3 and TRBJ1-5, with no clear D. Deletions cut 0 bases from V and 4 bases from J, with 7 bases between. This CDR3 is 14 amino acids long. CDR1 is LGHNA and CDR2 is YSLEER in the germline V gene.

The chain is built from TRBV12-3 or TRBV12-4 and TRBJ2-3; 9 nucleotides align to TRBD2. The ends lost 5 bases at V and 4 bases at J; junction bases unmatched: 10. There are 16 residues in the CDR3. The CDR3 is CASSPWAGGRPDTQYF. The CDR3 bases are TGTGCCAGCAGTCCCTGGGCGGGGGGGCGTCCAGATACGCAGTATTTT.

This clonotype was seen many times. V and J are TRBV27 and TRBJ2-1, with 8 bases fitting TRBD1. CDR1 is MNHEY and CDR2 is SMNVEV in the germline V gene (reference sequence). V lost 4 bases to trimming and J lost 7 bases; unmatched junction nucleotides: 3. The CDR3 has 13 residues. The CDR3 DNA reads TGTGCCAGCAGTTGGACAGGGAGGAATGAGCAGTTCTTC. This gives the protein CASSWTGRNEQFF.

Ten or more counts support this clonotype. The chain joins TRBV12-3 or TRBV12-4 to TRBJ2-5; 8 nucleotides align to TRBD1. The V gene end was trimmed by 5 bases and the J gene end by 2 bases; junction bases not matched to a gene: 7. The CDR3 is 15 residues long. In DNA form, the CDR3 reads TGTGCCAGCAGTCTAAGACAGGGGCTTCAAGAGACCCAGTACTTC. Its protein product is CASSLRQGLQETQYF.

This clonotype showed up many times. The V and J genes are TRBV2 and TRBJ2-5; TRBD1 matches at 7 bases. Germline trimming cut 7 bases from V and 1 base from J; bases unmatched to any gene: 3. In germline, CDR1 is SNHLY, CDR2 FYNNEI. This CDR3 spans 13 amino acids. The CDR3 is CASNGQAQETQYF. The CDR3 bases are TGTGCCAGCAACGGACAGGCCCAAGAGACCCAGTACTTC.